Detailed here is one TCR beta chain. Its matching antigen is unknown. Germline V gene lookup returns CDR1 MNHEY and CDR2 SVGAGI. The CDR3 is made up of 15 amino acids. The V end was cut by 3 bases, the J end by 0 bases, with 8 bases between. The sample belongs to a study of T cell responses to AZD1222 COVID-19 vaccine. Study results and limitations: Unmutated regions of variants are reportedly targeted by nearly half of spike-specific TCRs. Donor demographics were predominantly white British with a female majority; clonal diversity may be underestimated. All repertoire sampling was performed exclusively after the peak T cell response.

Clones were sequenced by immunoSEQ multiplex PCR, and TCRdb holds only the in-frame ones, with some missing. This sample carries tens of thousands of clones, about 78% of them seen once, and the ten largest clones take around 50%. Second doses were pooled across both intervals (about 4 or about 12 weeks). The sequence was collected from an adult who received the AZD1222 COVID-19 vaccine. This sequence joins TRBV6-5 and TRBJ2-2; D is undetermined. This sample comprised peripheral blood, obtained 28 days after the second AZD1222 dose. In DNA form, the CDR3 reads TGTGCCAGCAGTTATACAGCTCCGAACACCGGGGAGCTGTTTTTT. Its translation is CASSYTAPNTGELFF.